These 9 T cell receptor beta chains came from one sample sequenced in a study of regulatory T cells in long-lasting Graves disease. The time point: persistent/refractory GD, antithyroid drugs over 5 years with positive TRAb. PBMC RNA served as the TCR library source. CDR3-region Arm-PCR and iRepertoire HTBI primers produced the TCR beta libraries. TCRdb reprocessed the multiplex PCR reads via MiXCR and lists one record per CDR3 protein. Here the sample spans about 400,000 distinct CDR3 sequences, 20% being singletons. The sequences come from peripheral blood mononuclear cells (PBMCs), collected when the disease was refractory, from a patient treated with antithyroid drugs. Source of these receptors: a female donor with Graves disease.

With regard to this clonotype: This may come from a read error, since a much larger clone is one base off. The V gene is TRBV12-3 or TRBV12-4, the J gene TRBJ1-2, with TRBD1 matching 10 bases. The CDR3 is 17 residues long. The CDR3: CASSSETGGKRSYDYTF. CDR3 bases: TGTGCCAGCAGTTCAGAGACAGGGGGCAAGAGGTCGTATGACTACACCTTC.

This clonotype was counted a few times. V and J are TRBV7-2 and TRBJ2-4, with D possibly called TRBD1 or TRBD2 (5 bases each). CDR1 SGHTA and CDR2 FQGNSA come from the germline V gene. The V gene lost 5 bases and the J gene lost 6 bases, with 17 bases spanning the gap. The CDR3 covers 15 residues. The CDR3, as DNA: TGTGCCAGCAGCCCCCAAGGGACCTCCTCAAACATTCAGTACTTC. It translates to CASSPQGTSSNIQYF.

This clonotype showed up many times. The V and J genes are TRBV7-2 and TRBJ2-4; D unclear. The CDR3 consists of 12 residues. V lost 5 bases, J lost 4 bases, and 6 bases lay in between. CDR1 SGHTA and CDR2 FQGNSA come from the germline V gene. Here the CDR3 DNA reads TGTGCCAGCAGCCATAGTAAAAACATTCAGTACTTC. It is translated as CASSHSKNIQYF.

This chain connects TRBV14 to TRBJ1-5; tentative D call: TRBD1 (6 bases). Deletions cut 7 bases from V and 4 bases from J, with 17 bases between. Germline lookup yields CDR1 SGHDN and CDR2 FVKESK. The CDR3 sequence is 15 residues long. CDR3 amino acids: CASKPRRDTNQPQHF. DNA of the CDR3: TGTGCCAGCAAACCCCGAAGGGACACAAATCAGCCCCAGCATTTT.

The J gene is TRBJ1-6, the V gene TRBV27, with a possible D match to TRBD1 (5 bases). Trimming shortened V by 0 bases and J by 4 bases, and 7 bases separated the two germline ends. This CDR3 region has 15 residues. Germline V gene data show CDR1 as MNHEY and CDR2 as SMNVEV (reference sequence). CDR3 DNA sequence: TGTGCCAGCAGTTTATCGACAGAATATAATTCACCCCTCCACTTT. Its translation: CASSLSTEYNSPLHF.

This clonotype was observed many times. CDR3 nucleotide sequence: TGTGCCAGCAGTCCCGGGACAGATTACAATGAGCAGTTCTTC. It encodes CASSPGTDYNEQFF. The gene calls are TRBV27 and TRBJ2-1, with TRBD1 matching over 7 bases. Trimming removed 5 bases from V and 4 bases from J; junction bases left unmatched: 5. CDR1 MNHEY and CDR2 SMNVEV come from the germline V gene (reference sequence). The CDR3 runs 14 residues.

This chain connects TRBV28 to TRBJ2-1; D is ambiguous. V was cut by 10 bases and J by 10 bases, with 14 bases left in between. Germline V gene lookup returns CDR1 MDHEN and CDR2 SYDVKM. CDR3 size: 11 residues. CDR3 sequence (DNA): TGTGCCACCAGGACGAGCGACGAGCAGTTCTTC. This gives the protein CATRTSDEQFF.

This clonotype was detected only a few times. The V gene is TRBV6-1, the J gene TRBJ1-5; 7 positions match TRBD1. This CDR3 region has 15 residues. Losses at the gene ends were 5 bases for V and 3 bases for J; bases not matched to a gene: 7. Germline V gene sequence: CDR1 MNHNS, CDR2 SASEGT. The CDR3 bases are TGTGCCAGCAGTCCCATCGACAGGGACAATCAGCCCCAGCATTTT. Protein sequence: CASSPIDRDNQPQHF.

The chain couples TRBV5-6 to TRBJ2-7; maybe TRBD2 (6 bases). CDR1 and CDR2 (germline): SGHDT, YYEEEE. Trimming cost V 4 bases and J 0 bases, with 11 bases left between them. The CDR3 length is 14 residues. CDR3 bases: TGTGCCAGCAGCAGTAGCGGCCTCTCCTACGAGCAGTACTTC. Its protein is CASSSSGLSYEQYF.